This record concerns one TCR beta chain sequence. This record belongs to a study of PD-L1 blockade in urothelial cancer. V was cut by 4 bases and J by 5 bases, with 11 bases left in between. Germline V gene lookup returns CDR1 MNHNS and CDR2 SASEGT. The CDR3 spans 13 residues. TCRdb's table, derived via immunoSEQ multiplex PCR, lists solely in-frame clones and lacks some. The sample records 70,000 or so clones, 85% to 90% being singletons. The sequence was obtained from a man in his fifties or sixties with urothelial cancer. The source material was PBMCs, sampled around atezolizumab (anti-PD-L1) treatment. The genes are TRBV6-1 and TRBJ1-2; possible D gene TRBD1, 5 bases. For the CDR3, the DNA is TGTGCCAGCAGTGGACAGCCTCGATATGGCTACACCTTC. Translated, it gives CASSGQPRYGYTF.